Listed here is a single T cell receptor (beta chain). Its matching antigen is unknown. These data are taken from a study of cytomegalovirus exposure and HLA in healthy donors. Study-wide results and limits: According to the study, around 150 TCR beta chains were cytomegalovirus-associated. Presence/absence analyses took donor sequencing depth as roughly uniform. In an earlier analysis, in some 600 donors, most V segments appeared productive either ~90% or ~30% of the time.

Germline trimming cut 8 bases from V and 7 bases from J; bases unmatched to any gene: 8. The CDR3 contains 15 residues. CDR1 MNHNS and CDR2 SASEGT come from the germline V gene. The PCR contained 60 Vbeta and 13 Jbeta primers. Sequenced by immunoSEQ multiplex PCR; TCRdb stores in-frame clones only, minus some. This table has about 130,000 clones, 80% appearing once. This sequence originates from a man aged 35 to 55 in good health and CMV-seronegative. The chain links TRBV6-1 to TRBJ2-2; TRBD2 agrees at 12 bases. Sequencing was performed on PBMCs. The DNA for the CDR3 is TGTGCCAGCGCACCAGGGACTAGCGGGCGCGGGGAGCTGTTTTTT. Translating gives CASAPGTSGRGELFF.